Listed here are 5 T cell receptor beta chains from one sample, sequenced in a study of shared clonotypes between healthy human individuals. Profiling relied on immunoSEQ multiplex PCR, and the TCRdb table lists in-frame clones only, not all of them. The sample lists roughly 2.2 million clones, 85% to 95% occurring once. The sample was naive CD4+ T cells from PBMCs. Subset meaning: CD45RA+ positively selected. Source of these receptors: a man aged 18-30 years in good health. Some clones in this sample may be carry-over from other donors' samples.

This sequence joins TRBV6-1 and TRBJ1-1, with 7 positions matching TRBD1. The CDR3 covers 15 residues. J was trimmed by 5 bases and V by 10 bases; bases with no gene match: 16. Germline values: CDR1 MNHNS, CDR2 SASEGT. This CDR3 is CATAYQTGMHTEAFF. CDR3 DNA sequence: TGTGCCACCGCGTACCAGACAGGGATGCATACTGAAGCTTTCTTT.

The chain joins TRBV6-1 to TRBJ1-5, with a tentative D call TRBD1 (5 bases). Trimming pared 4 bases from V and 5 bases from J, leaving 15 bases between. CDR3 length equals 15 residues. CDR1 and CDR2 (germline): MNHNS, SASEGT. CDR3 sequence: CASSGTARGDQPQHF. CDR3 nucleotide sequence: TGTGCCAGCAGTGGCACAGCCCGGGGCGATCAGCCCCAGCATTTT.

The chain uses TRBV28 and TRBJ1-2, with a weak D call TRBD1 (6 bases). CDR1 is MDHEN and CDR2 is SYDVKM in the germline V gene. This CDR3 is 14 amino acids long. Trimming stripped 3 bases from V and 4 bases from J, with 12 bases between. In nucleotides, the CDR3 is TGTGCCAGCAGTTTGACAGGCGGGGCCTATGGCTACACCTTC. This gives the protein CASSLTGGAYGYTF.

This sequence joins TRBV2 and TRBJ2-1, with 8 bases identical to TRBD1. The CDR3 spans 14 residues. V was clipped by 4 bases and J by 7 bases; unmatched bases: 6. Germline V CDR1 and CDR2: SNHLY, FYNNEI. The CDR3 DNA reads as TGTGCCAGCAGTGGGCAGGGGGCTTTGAATGAGCAGTTCTTC. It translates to CASSGQGALNEQFF.

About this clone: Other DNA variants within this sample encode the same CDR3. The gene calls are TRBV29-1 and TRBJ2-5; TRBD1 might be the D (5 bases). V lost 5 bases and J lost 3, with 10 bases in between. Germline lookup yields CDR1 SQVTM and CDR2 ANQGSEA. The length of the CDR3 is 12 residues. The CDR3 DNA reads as TGCAGCGTTCAAGGGGCTGAAGAGACCCAGTACTTC. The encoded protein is CSVQGAEETQYF.